This TCR beta chain appears in the sequencing data of a study of blood T cell repertoires in COVID-19. Study background: PBMCs, B-cell-depleted T cells, or T cells were the source of the cDNA or gDNA that made up the material.

This clone was detected a few times. Which cohort a participant joined came from the clinical history participants gave. The study counted Cohort 3 donors as recovered given two negative PCRs, clearance, or symptom resolution. Per the original data handling: For nucleated cells, counts were estimated from reference gene primer amplification. Profiling relied on immunoSEQ multiplex PCR, and the TCRdb table lists in-frame clones only, not all of them. V, J and clone size were drawn from that table, and D and trimming were deduced from the DNA. The top ten clones hold 1.8% of a sample with roughly 500,000 clones, around nine tenths of them seen once. The CDR3 is made up of 15 amino acids. V was pared by 0 bases and J by 8 bases, with 6 bases of the junction left unmatched. Germline V gene data show CDR1 as LGHNA and CDR2 as YSLEER.

The source is a woman aged 40 to 55 who had recovered from COVID-19. The sequenced sample was PBMCs or T cells enriched from blood (not recorded which). This chain links TRBV4-3 with TRBJ2-1; 8 nucleotides line up with TRBD2. CDR3 nucleotides: TGCGCCAGCAGCCAAGATTTGAGCGGGAGTGATGAGCAGTTCTTC. Translation: CASSQDLSGSDEQFF.